This T cell receptor (beta chain) was recovered during a study of T cell responses to AZD1222 COVID-19 vaccine. Study-wide findings and caveats: Reportedly, nearly half the spike-specific TCRs target unmutated variant regions.

Unmatched junction bases numbered 3, after V lost 3 bases and J lost 3 bases. CDR1 is SGHDT and CDR2 is YYEEEE in the germline V gene. The CDR3 runs 14 residues. Data came from immunoSEQ multiplex PCR; TCRdb stores just in-frame clones and leaves some out. The sample contains approximately 130,000 clones, approximately 91% of which appear only once. As concerns this clone: What it binds is unknown.

The V and J genes are TRBV5-6 and TRBJ2-7; 10 nucleotides align to TRBD2. The TCR sequence derives from an adult who received the AZD1222 COVID-19 vaccine. Sequenced material: peripheral blood, taken 28 days after the second AZD1222 dose. The CDR3 sequence: CASSSGLAVYEQYF. In DNA, the CDR3 is TGTGCCAGCAGCTCTGGACTAGCGGTCTACGAGCAGTACTTC.